This T cell receptor beta chain was recorded in a study of T cells in pancreatic ductal adenocarcinoma. Surgery without prior neoadjuvant therapy was the treatment of the selected pancreatic ductal adenocarcinoma patients. Of note for this clone: Its target is not known.

Study-wide findings and caveats: Blood clonality (roughly 0.07) did not differ significantly from tumor (about 0.12). Compared with tumor, blood showed more total productive templates and about 8-fold more clonotypes.

Germline assignment: CDR1 LNHDA and CDR2 SQIVND (reference sequence). V gave up 5 bases and J gave up 4 bases, with 17 bases separating them. The CDR3 is made up of 16 amino acids. Only in-frame clones appear in the TCRdb table, and some are missing; sequencing was by immunoSEQ multiplex PCR. The table shows more than 85,000 clones, with around 96% occurring only once. Sequenced: PBMCs. The chain has TRBV19 and TRBJ2-2; TRBD1 might be the D (5 bases). The clonotype originates from a human donor with pancreatic ductal adenocarcinoma. CDR3 region: CASSLRPGSGTGELFF. In DNA, the CDR3 is TGTGCCAGTAGTCTTCGACCAGGGTCAGGCACCGGGGAGCTGTTTTTT. The variable domain in full, completed from reference TRBV19 and TRBJ2-2, reads DGGITQSPKYLFRKEGQNVTLSCEQNLNHDAMYWYRQDPGQGLRLIYYSQIVNDFQKGDIAEGYSVSREKKESFPLTVTSAQKNPTAFYLCASSLRPGSGTGELFFGEGSRLTVL.